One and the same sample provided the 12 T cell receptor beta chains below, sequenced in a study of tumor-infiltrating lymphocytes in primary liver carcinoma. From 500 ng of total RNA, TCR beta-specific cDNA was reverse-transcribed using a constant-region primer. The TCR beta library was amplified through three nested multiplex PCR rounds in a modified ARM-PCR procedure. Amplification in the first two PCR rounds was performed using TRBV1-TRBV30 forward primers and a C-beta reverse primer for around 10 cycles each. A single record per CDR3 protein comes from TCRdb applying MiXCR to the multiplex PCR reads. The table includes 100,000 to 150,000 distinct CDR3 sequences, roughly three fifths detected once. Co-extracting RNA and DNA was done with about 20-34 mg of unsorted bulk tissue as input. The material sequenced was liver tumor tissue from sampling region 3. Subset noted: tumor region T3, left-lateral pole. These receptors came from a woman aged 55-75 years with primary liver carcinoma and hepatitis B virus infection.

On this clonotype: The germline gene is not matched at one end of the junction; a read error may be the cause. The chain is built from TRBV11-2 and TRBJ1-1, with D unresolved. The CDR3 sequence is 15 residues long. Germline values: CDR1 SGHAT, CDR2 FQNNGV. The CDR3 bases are TGTGCCAGCATCTTAGAGCCCGGCCTAAACACTGAAGCTTTCTTT. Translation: CASILEPGLNTEAFF.

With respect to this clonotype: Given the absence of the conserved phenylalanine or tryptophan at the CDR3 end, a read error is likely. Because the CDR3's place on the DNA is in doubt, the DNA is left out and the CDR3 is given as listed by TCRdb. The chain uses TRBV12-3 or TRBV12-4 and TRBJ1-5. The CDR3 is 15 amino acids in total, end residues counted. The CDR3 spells CASRGPGGFNQPQHL.

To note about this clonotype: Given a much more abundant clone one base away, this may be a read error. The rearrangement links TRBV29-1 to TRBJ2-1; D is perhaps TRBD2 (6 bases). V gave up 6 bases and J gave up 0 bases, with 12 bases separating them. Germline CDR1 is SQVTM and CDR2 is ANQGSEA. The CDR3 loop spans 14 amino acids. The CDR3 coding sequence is TGCAGCGTCTTGGTCGGGAGCTCCTACAATGAGCAGTTCTTC. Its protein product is CSVLVGSSYNEQFF.

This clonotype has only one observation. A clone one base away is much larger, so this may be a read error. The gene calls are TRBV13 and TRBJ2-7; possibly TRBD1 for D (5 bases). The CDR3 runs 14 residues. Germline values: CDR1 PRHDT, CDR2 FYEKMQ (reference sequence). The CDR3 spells CARSLGSGYYEQYF. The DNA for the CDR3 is TGTGCCAGGAGCTTAGGGTCAGGGTACTACGAGCAGTACTTC.

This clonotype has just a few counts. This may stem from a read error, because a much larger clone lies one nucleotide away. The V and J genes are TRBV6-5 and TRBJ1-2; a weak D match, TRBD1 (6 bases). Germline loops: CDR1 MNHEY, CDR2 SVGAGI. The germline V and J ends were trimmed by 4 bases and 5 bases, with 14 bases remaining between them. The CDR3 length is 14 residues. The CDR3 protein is CASSSGRGLYGYTF. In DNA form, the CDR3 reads TGTGCCAGCAGTTCAGGACGGGGGCTATATGGCTACACCTTC.

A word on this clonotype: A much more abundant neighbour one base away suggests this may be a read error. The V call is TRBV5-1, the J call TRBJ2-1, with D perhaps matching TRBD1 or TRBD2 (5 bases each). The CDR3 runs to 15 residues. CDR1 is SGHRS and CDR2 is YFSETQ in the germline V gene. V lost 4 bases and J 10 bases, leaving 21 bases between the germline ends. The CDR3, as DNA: TGCGCCAGCAGCCATACCGGGACGGCTCGAAGAGAGCAGTTCTTC. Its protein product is CASSHTGTARREQFF.

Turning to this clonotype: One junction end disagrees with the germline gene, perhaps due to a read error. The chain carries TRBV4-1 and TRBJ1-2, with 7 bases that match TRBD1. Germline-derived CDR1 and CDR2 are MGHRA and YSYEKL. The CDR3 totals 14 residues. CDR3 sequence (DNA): TGCGCCACCAGCCAAGCAGGGGGATCCTATCGCTACACCTTC. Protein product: CATSQAGGSYRYTF.

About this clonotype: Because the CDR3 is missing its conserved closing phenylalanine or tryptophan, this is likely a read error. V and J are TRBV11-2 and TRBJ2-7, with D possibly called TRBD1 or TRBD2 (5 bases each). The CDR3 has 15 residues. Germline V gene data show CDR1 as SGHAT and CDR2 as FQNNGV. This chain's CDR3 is CTSSLGGDGAYEQYL. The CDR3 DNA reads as TGTACCAGCAGCTTAGGTGGGGACGGGGCCTACGAGCAGTACTTA.

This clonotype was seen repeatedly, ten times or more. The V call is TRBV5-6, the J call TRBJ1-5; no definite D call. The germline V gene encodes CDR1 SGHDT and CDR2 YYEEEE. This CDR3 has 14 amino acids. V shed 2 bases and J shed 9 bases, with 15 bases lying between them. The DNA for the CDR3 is TGTGCCAGCAGCTTAGAAGGGTGGGGTATGCCCCAGCATTTT. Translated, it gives CASSLEGWGMPQHF. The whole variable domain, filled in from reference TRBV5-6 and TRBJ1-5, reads DAGVTQSPTHLIKTRGQQVTLRCSPKSGHDTVSWYQQALGQGPQFIFQYYEEEERQRGNFPDRFSGHQFPNYSSELNVNALLLGDSALYLCASSLEGWGMPQHFGDGTRLSIL.

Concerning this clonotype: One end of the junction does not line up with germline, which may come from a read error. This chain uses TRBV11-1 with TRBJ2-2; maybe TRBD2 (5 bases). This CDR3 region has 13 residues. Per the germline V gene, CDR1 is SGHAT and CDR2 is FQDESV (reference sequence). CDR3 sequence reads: CASSYEEHGELFF. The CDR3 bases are TGTGCCAGCAGCTATGAAGAACACGGGGAACTGTTTTTT.

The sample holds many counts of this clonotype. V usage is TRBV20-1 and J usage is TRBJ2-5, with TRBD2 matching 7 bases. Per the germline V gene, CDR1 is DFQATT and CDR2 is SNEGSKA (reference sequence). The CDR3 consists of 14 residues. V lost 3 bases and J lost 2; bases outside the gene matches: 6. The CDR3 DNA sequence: TGCAGTGCTAGGCCTAGCGGCTATCAAGAGACCCAGTACTTC. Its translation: CSARPSGYQETQYF.

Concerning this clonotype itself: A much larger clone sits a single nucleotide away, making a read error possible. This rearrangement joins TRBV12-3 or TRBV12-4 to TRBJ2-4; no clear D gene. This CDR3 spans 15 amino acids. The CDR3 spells CVSSPQVIAKNIQYF. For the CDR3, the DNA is TGTGTCAGCAGTCCACAAGTAATAGCCAAAAACATTCAGTACTTC.